These T cell receptor beta chains were read from a single sample in a study of CD8 T cells in Susac syndrome. A single record per CDR3 protein comes from TCRdb applying MiXCR to the immunoSEQ multiplex PCR reads. In the table there are around 170,000 distinct CDR3 sequences, around 95% of which are singletons. The material sequenced was CD8+ T cells from PBMCs. These receptors came from a human donor with Susac syndrome. The CDR3 runs from the conserved cysteine through the conserved F or W. The D gene is left open where the match is weak. Size values are once, few and many counts, or a class for expanded clones, and some rows have none.

clone_size,v_call,d_call,j_call,cdr3_nt,cdr3_aa
once,TRBV5-6,TRBD2,TRBJ2-1,TGTGCCAGCAGCTTACTAGCGGGGTACAATGAGCAGTTCTTC,CASSLLAGYNEQFF
.,TRBV12-3/TRBV12-4,.,TRBJ1-2,TGTGCCAGCAGTTTGGCGGGGGTTTTATATGGCTACACCTTC,CASSLAGVLYGYTF
.,TRBV10-3,.,TRBJ2-7,TGTGCCATCAGTGAGTCTGGAGACAGGTCCTACGAGCAGTACTTC,CAISESGDRSYEQYF
.,TRBV25-1,TRBD2,TRBJ2-3,TGTGCCAGCAGTCTCGGACTAGCGGGGGCGGGAGCGCAGTATTTT,CASSLGLAGAGAQYF
.,TRBV18,.,TRBJ2-1,TGTGCCAGCTCCCCGGGGAGGAGTAATGAGCAGTTCTTC,CASSPGRSNEQFF
.,TRBV30,TRBD2,TRBJ2-1,TGTGCCTCCGACGGGGGGGAAGTTGAGCAGTTCTTC,CASDGGEVEQFF
.,TRBV18,TRBD1,TRBJ2-7,TGTGCCAGCTCACCAGACAGGGCCGAGCAGTACTTC,CASSPDRAEQYF
.,TRBV5-1,.,TRBJ2-7,TGCGCCAGCAGCTTGACTTCTCCCGGTGAGCAGTACTTC,CASSLTSPGEQYF
.,TRBV9,.,TRBJ2-3,TGTGCCAGCAAACCCGGAGGCGCAGATACGCAGTATTTT,CASKPGGADTQYF
.,TRBV7-9,TRBD1,TRBJ2-7,TGTGCCAGCAGCCCAATCTCGGGACAGGGGGCCTACGAGCAGTACTTC,CASSPISGQGAYEQYF
.,TRBV7-9,.,TRBJ2-1,TGTGCCAGCAGCTTACGTGGTAGCTCCTACAATGAGCAGTTCTTC,CASSLRGSSYNEQFF
.,TRBV9,TRBD1,TRBJ1-5,TGTGCCAGCAGCGCAGGGACAGGGGACAATCAGCCCCAGCATTTT,CASSAGTGDNQPQHF
.,TRBV11-2,TRBD2,TRBJ2-7,TGTGCCAGCAGCTTAGCAGGGACTAGCGGAAACTACGAGCAGTACTTC,CASSLAGTSGNYEQYF
.,TRBV19,.,TRBJ1-5,TGTGCCAGTAGTGGCGTGCAGGGTTGGAATCAGCCCCAGCATTTT,CASSGVQGWNQPQHF
.,TRBV29-1,.,TRBJ2-3,TGCAGCGTTTGGACGGGACCGAACACAGATACGCAGTATTTT,CSVWTGPNTDTQYF
.,TRBV2,.,TRBJ2-3,TGTGCCAGCAGCCCGGACAGTCCCTATGGCACAGATACGCAGTATTTT,CASSPDSPYGTDTQYF
few,TRBV7-8,TRBD1,TRBJ1-4,TGTGCCAGCAGCTTAAGGGGGCCCACAACTAATGAAAAACTGTTTTTT,CASSLRGPTTNEKLFF
.,TRBV29-1,.,TRBJ2-1,TGCAGCGTTAGCGTCCAGGGGACTGAGCAGTTCTTC,CSVSVQGTEQFF
.,TRBV9,TRBD2,TRBJ2-1,TGTGCCAGCAGCGCCGCTCCGGGAGGTCACAATGAGCAGTTCTTC,CASSAAPGGHNEQFF
.,TRBV6-5,.,TRBJ2-7,TGTGCCAGCAGTTACTCGGCAGGGTCCTACGAGCAGTACTTC,CASSYSAGSYEQYF
.,TRBV14,TRBD1,TRBJ2-5,TGTGCCAGCAGCCAAGTGGGACAGGTCCAAGAGACCCAGTACTTC,CASSQVGQVQETQYF
.,TRBV7-6,.,TRBJ2-1,TGTGCCAGCAGCTTAGCGCCAATTGCCGATGAGCAGTTCTTC,CASSLAPIADEQFF
.,TRBV15,.,TRBJ2-7,TGTGCCACCAGCAGCTCAGGGTCAGGTGGATCCTACGAGCAGTACTTC,CATSSSGSGGSYEQYF
.,TRBV15,.,TRBJ2-4,TGTGCCACCAGCGCAGTTCTTGGACTAGCACAGGGGGTGGTGTTTGCCAAAAACATTCAGTACTTC,CATSAVLGLAQGVVFAKNIQYF
.,TRBV27,.,TRBJ1-1,TGTGCCAGCAGAAAGGACGGACTGAACACTGAAGCTTTCTTT,CASRKDGLNTEAFF
.,TRBV29-1,TRBD1,TRBJ2-3,TGCAGCGTTGAAGGGGACAGGGGGCGCGCAGATACGCAGTATTTT,CSVEGDRGRADTQYF
.,TRBV5-6,TRBD1,TRBJ2-2,TGTGCCAGCAGCTGGGCAGGGGGCGGGGAGCTGTTTTTT,CASSWAGGGELFF
.,TRBV2,.,TRBJ2-5,TGTGCCAGCATCTCCGGTATCCAGTACTTC,CASISGIQYF
.,TRBV14,.,TRBJ1-2,TGTGCCAGCAGCCGACCCCCCGAACCGGGCCACCTTAACTATGGCTACACCTTC,CASSRPPEPGHLNYGYTF
.,TRBV11-2,.,TRBJ2-1,TGTGCCAGCAGCCCCGACGGCAATGAGCAGTTCTTC,CASSPDGNEQFF
once,TRBV29-1,TRBD2,TRBJ2-1,TGCAGCGTAGGGACTAGCGGGGGGTACAATGAGCAGTTCTTC,CSVGTSGGYNEQFF
.,TRBV3-1,.,TRBJ2-7,TGTGCCAGCAGCGACTCTACAGGGCTCGAGCAGTACTTC,CASSDSTGLEQYF
.,TRBV30,.,TRBJ1-3,TGTGCCTGGAGCGCCTATATCAGGGCCTCTGGAAACACCATATATTTT,CAWSAYIRASGNTIYF
.,TRBV25-1,.,TRBJ2-5,TGTGCCAGCAGTAGGGACGGCAGATCCCAAGAGACCCAGTACTTC,CASSRDGRSQETQYF
once,TRBV2,TRBD2,TRBJ2-1,TGTGCCGAGCGGGGGGGCCGATACAATGAGCAGTTCTTC,CAERGGRYNEQFF
.,TRBV2,.,TRBJ2-1,TGTGCCAGCAGTGAAGCGGTTCTTTCTAGCAGCTCAGACAATGAGCAGTTCTTC,CASSEAVLSSSSDNEQFF
.,TRBV5-1,.,TRBJ2-7,TGCGCCAGCAGCCCGGAATTGGGCAGGGAGCAGTACTTC,CASSPELGREQYF
.,TRBV28,.,TRBJ2-1,TGTGCCAGCACCGAGAGGGACAATGAGCAGTTCTTC,CASTERDNEQFF
.,TRBV19,.,TRBJ2-7,TGTGCCAGTAGTATTCAGAGGACAGCCTACGAGCAGTACTTC,CASSIQRTAYEQYF
.,TRBV30,.,TRBJ2-7,TGTGCCTGGAGTTTCAGGGGTGGCGAGCAGTACTTC,CAWSFRGGEQYF
.,TRBV18,TRBD1,TRBJ2-7,TGTGCCAGCTCACCACCCAGGGGGCAAGGCTACGAGCAGTACTTC,CASSPPRGQGYEQYF
.,TRBV12-3/TRBV12-4,.,TRBJ1-5,TGTGCCAGCAGTCCCCTTAATGATCAGCCCCAGCATTTT,CASSPLNDQPQHF
.,TRBV6-6,TRBD1,TRBJ2-5,TGTGCCAGCAGTTCTAAAGGGGGCTTGGGTGAGACCCAGTACTTC,CASSSKGGLGETQYF
once,TRBV28,.,TRBJ1-4,TGTGCCAGCAGTTTGGGACATCCAAGAGGAAAACTGTTTTTT,CASSLGHPRGKLFF
once,TRBV29-1,.,TRBJ2-5,TGCAGCGCCGGAAGGACTACAGAGACCCAGTACTTC,CSAGRTTETQYF